Below, 15 T cell receptor beta chains from the same sample are listed, as sequenced in a study of graft-versus-host responses after intestinal transplantation. Data came from immunoSEQ multiplex PCR; TCRdb stores just in-frame clones and leaves some out. The sample contains more than 15,000 clones, around 79% of which appear only once. Intraepithelial plus lamina propria lymphocytes were released by processing graft tissue. The input for sequencing was ileum tissue, taken approximately 480 days after intestinal transplant. The source is a human patient who received an intestinal transplant, so some T cells may come from the graft donor.

This clone was counted between two and nine times. This sequence joins TRBV7-2 and TRBJ2-7; tentatively, D is TRBD1 (6 bases). Trimming left V 6 bases short and J 5 bases short, with 23 bases between. The germline gives CDR1 SGHTA, CDR2 FQGNSA. The CDR3 has 16 amino acids. CDR3 nucleotides: TGTGCCAGCAGACAGTCCGCAGGGGCTGGGGTCCACGAGCAGTACTTC. This encodes CASRQSAGAGVHEQYF. The whole variable domain, remainder taken from reference TRBV7-2 and TRBJ2-7, is GAGVSQSPSNKVTEKGKDVELRCDPISGHTALYWYRQSLGQGLEFLIYFQGNSAPDKSGLPSDRFSAERTGGSVSTLTIQRTQQEDSAVYLCASRQSAGAGVHEQYFGPGTRLTVT.

The rearrangement links TRBV6-1 to TRBJ2-3; TRBD2 aligns across 8 bases. The CDR3 is 13 amino acids. V was clipped by 8 bases and J by 4 bases; unmatched bases: 5. The germline CDR1 and CDR2 sequences are MNHNS and SASEGT. In DNA, the CDR3 is TGTGCCAGCCCAGGACTAGCAGCAGATACGCAGTATTTT. This sequence encodes CASPGLAADTQYF.

This chain links TRBV7-2 with TRBJ2-2; maybe TRBD1 (6 bases). Trimming took 5 bases from V and 8 from J, leaving 15 bases between them. The germline CDR1 and CDR2 sequences are SGHTA and FQGNSA. The CDR3 is 14 residues long. The chain's CDR3 is CASSAWTVGGELFF. DNA for the CDR3: TGTGCCAGCAGCGCCTGGACAGTTGGTGGGGAGCTGTTTTTT.

This chain joins TRBV7-3 and TRBJ2-5; TRBD1 aligns across 7 bases. Per the germline V gene, CDR1 is SGHTA and CDR2 is FQGTGA. The V gene end was trimmed by 5 bases and the J gene end by 1 base; junction bases not matched to a gene: 4. The CDR3 consists of 14 residues. CDR3 nucleotide sequence: TGTGCCAGCAGCCCGACAGGGCTCCAAGAGACCCAGTACTTC. Its protein product is CASSPTGLQETQYF.

This clone occurred a few times. The chain recombines TRBV10-3 with TRBJ2-5, with TRBD2 as a possible D gene (5 bases). The germline V gene encodes CDR1 ENHRY and CDR2 SYGVKD. Between the trimmed V and J ends, which lost 8 bases and 0 bases, there was a span of 13 bases. The CDR3 has 14 amino acids. CDR3 sequence (DNA): TGTGCCATCTCCGGGGAGCGTTACCAAGAGACCCAGTACTTC. Residues: CAISGERYQETQYF.

This clone has only a few counts. The limits of the CDR3 on the DNA are not certain, so only TCRdb's listed CDR3 is given. V and J are TRBV7-3 and TRBJ2-7; TRBD2, the table's D call, lacks a check against the DNA. Germline values: CDR1 SGHTA, CDR2 FQGTGA. The length of the CDR3 is 13 amino acids, counting both ends. CDR3 residues: CASSLFGEGEQYF.

This chain links TRBV19 with TRBJ2-6, with D unclear. V was trimmed by 1 base and J by 2 bases, leaving 6 bases between them. The CDR3 runs 15 residues. CDR1 LNHDA and CDR2 SQIVND come from the germline V gene (reference sequence). CDR3: CASSIAVAGANVLTF. The CDR3 nucleotides read TGTGCCAGTAGTATAGCGGTAGCTGGGGCCAACGTCCTGACTTTC.

This clone was seen a single time. This chain links TRBV7-9 with TRBJ1-4, with 10 bases that match TRBD1. Looked up from germline, CDR1 is SEHNR and CDR2 is FQNEAQ (reference sequence). V shed 4 bases and J 8 bases; nucleotides not matched to a gene: 7. The CDR3 runs to 15 residues. The CDR3 DNA reads as TGTGCCAGCAGCTCACCGGGACAGGGGCAAGAAAAACTGTTTTTT. It yields the protein CASSSPGQGQEKLFF.

V is TRBV6-1 and J is TRBJ2-7; D not resolved. The CDR3 spans 13 residues. V was clipped by 6 bases and J by 1 base, with 10 bases between them. Germline V lookup: CDR1 MNHNS, CDR2 SASEGT. This CDR3 is CASSFGRSYEQYF. CDR3 nucleotides: TGTGCCAGCAGCTTTGGCAGGTCCTACGAGCAGTACTTC.

V usage is TRBV2 and J usage is TRBJ1-5; no clear D gene. CDR1 is SNHLY and CDR2 is FYNNEI in the germline V gene. Trimming left V 7 bases short and J 4 bases short, with 17 bases between. This CDR3 has 15 residues. DNA for the CDR3: TGTGCCAGCACCGGTTTGGGGTTGGGGAATCAGCCCCAGCATTTT. Translated: CASTGLGLGNQPQHF.

V usage is TRBV29-1 and J usage is TRBJ2-1, with 10 bases aligning to TRBD2. The CDR3 has 16 residues. The V gene end was trimmed by 5 bases and the J gene end by 0 bases; junction bases not matched to a gene: 7. Germline assignment: CDR1 SQVTM and CDR2 ANQGSEA. The CDR3 sequence is CSVLTSSGSSYNEQFF. The DNA of the CDR3 is TGCAGCGTTCTTACTTCTAGCGGGAGCTCCTACAATGAGCAGTTCTTC.

The chain has TRBV6-5 and TRBJ2-1; D is perhaps TRBD1 or TRBD2 (5 bases each). Trimming removed 2 bases from V and 1 base from J, with 9 bases in between. Germline V gene sequence: CDR1 MNHEY, CDR2 SVGAGI. This CDR3 is built from 15 residues. The CDR3 nucleotides read TGTGCCAGCAGTTACCTGGGGGTTTCCTACAATGAGCAGTTCTTC. This encodes CASSYLGVSYNEQFF.

This chain connects TRBV11-2 to TRBJ2-3; the match to TRBD2 covers 7 bases. V shed 4 bases and J 1 base; nucleotides not matched to a gene: 2. The germline V gene has CDR1 SGHAT and CDR2 FQNNGV. This CDR3 contains 14 residues. This CDR3 reads CASSSTSGTDTQYF. CDR3 sequence (DNA): TGTGCCAGCAGCTCCACTAGCGGCACAGATACGCAGTATTTT.

The chain has TRBV27 and TRBJ1-4, with TRBD1 matching 11 bases. CDR1 is MNHEY, CDR2 SMNVEV, per germline (reference sequence). Germline trimming cut 5 bases from V and 8 bases from J; bases unmatched to any gene: 4. The CDR3 is 14 amino acids. The CDR3 DNA reads TGTGCCAGCAGTGTGGGACAGGGGGAGGAAAAACTGTTTTTT. It encodes CASSVGQGEEKLFF.

The chain couples TRBV11-3 to TRBJ1-3, with D possibly being TRBD1 (5 bases). This CDR3 is 15 amino acids long. V was pared by 5 bases and J by 0 bases, with 11 bases between. Germline V lookup: CDR1 SGHNT, CDR2 YENEEA. CDR3 residues: CASSQGLISGNTIYF. CDR3 coding DNA: TGTGCCAGCAGCCAGGGACTGATCTCTGGAAACACCATATATTTT.